These 26 T cell receptor beta chains were sequenced from one sample in a study of cytomegalovirus exposure and HLA in healthy donors. The study ran its PCR with 60 Vbeta and 13 Jbeta primers. Using immunoSEQ multiplex PCR, the repertoire was profiled, and TCRdb retains in-frame clones only, with some absent. The table includes about 97,000 clones, roughly four fifths detected once. The sample taken for sequencing was PBMCs. These receptors were taken from a male donor in good health and CMV-seropositive.

In this sample, this clone turned up a few times. The V and J genes are TRBV19 and TRBJ2-3, with D possibly matching TRBD2 (5 bases). CDR3 size: 14 residues. The germline V gene has CDR1 LNHDA and CDR2 SQIVND (reference sequence). V dropped 10 bases and J dropped 0 bases, with 14 bases sitting between them. Here the CDR3 DNA reads TGTGCCACTCAAGACTATTCTAGCACAGATACGCAGTATTTT. This codes for CATQDYSSTDTQYF.

The genes are TRBV6-1 and TRBJ2-1; D is possibly TRBD2 (6 bases). The CDR3 has 15 amino acids. CDR1 and CDR2 from the germline V gene are MNHNS and SASEGT. Trimming took off 7 bases at V and 10 bases at J, with 23 bases between the two ends. The CDR3 coding sequence is TGTGCCAGCACCGAACGGGGGTTCGGGAGTGGGGAGCAGTTCTTC. It yields the protein CASTERGFGSGEQFF.

This sequence joins TRBV7-7 and TRBJ2-5; 12 nucleotides match TRBD2. CDR3 length: 16 residues. Germline assignment: CDR1 SSHAT and CDR2 FNYEAQ (reference sequence). After removal of 5 bases from V and 2 bases from J, the junction contained 6 bases not matched to a gene. DNA for the CDR3: TGTGCCAGCAGCCCCGGACTAGCGGGGCCTCAAGAGACCCAGTACTTC. This encodes CASSPGLAGPQETQYF.

This clone was counted between two and nine times. The chain recombines TRBV7-9 with TRBJ2-3; D gene ambiguous. The germline V gene has CDR1 SEHNR and CDR2 FQNEAQ (reference sequence). The CDR3 loop spans 14 amino acids. The germline V and J ends were trimmed by 5 bases and 1 base, with 10 bases remaining between them. CDR3 loop: CASSPKPGTDTQYF. The CDR3, as DNA: TGTGCCAGCAGCCCCAAGCCCGGCACAGATACGCAGTATTTT.

This sequence joins TRBV27 and TRBJ2-1; the match to TRBD2 covers 10 bases. This CDR3 is built from 18 residues. V lost 0 bases, J lost 1 base, and 6 bases stayed unmatched. The germline V gene has CDR1 MNHEY and CDR2 SMNVEV (reference sequence). CDR3 bases: TGTGCCAGCAGTTTATCCTTAGCGGGAGGCAGGTCCTACAATGAGCAGTTCTTC. Translating gives CASSLSLAGGRSYNEQFF.

The table lists this clone with a few counts. The J gene is TRBJ2-1, the V gene TRBV11-1; D uncertain. CDR1 and CDR2 (germline): SGHAT, FQDESV (reference sequence). The CDR3 sequence is 16 residues long. V shed 3 bases and J shed 10 bases, with 22 bases lying between them. The CDR3 region has the DNA TGTGCCAGCAGCTTCCATCCTAGTCCCTCCACCTTAGAGCAGTTCTTC. This gives the protein CASSFHPSPSTLEQFF.

This sequence joins TRBV7-2 and TRBJ2-7; D gene ambiguous. Per germline, CDR1 SGHTA and CDR2 FQGNSA. The germline V and J ends were trimmed by 2 bases and 1 base, with 9 bases remaining between them. The CDR3 has 14 amino acids. The chain's CDR3 is CASSLHTVSYEQYF. The CDR3 DNA is TGTGCCAGCAGCTTACACACAGTTTCCTACGAGCAGTACTTC. Supplemented by reference TRBV7-2 and TRBJ2-7, the full variable domain reads GAGVSQSPSNKVTEKGKDVELRCDPISGHTALYWYRQSLGQGLEFLIYFQGNSAPDKSGLPSDRFSAERTGGSVSTLTIQRTQQEDSAVYLCASSLHTVSYEQYFGPGTRLTVT.

The chain has TRBV7-3 and TRBJ1-2; TRBD1 is a possible D gene (6 bases). CDR1 is SGHTA and CDR2 is FQGTGA in the germline V gene. V dropped 3 bases and J dropped 4 bases, with 12 bases sitting between them. CDR3 length: 14 amino acids. CDR3: CASSLGGAGYGYTF. In DNA, the CDR3 is TGTGCCAGCAGCTTGGGGGGGGCGGGCTATGGCTACACCTTC.

This chain uses TRBV6-6 with TRBJ2-3; 7 bases are shared with TRBD1. V lost 8 bases, J lost 0 bases, and 8 bases stayed unmatched. From germline, CDR1 is MNHNY and CDR2 SVGAGI (reference sequence). This CDR3 has 15 amino acids. CDR3 protein: CASRRQGLSTDTQYF. CDR3 sequence (DNA): TGTGCCAGCCGGAGACAGGGCCTTAGCACAGATACGCAGTATTTT.

This clone showed up just a few times. This rearrangement joins TRBV19 to TRBJ2-4; 9 bases are a match to TRBD2. V gave up 3 bases and J gave up 2 bases; unmatched junction bases: 5. CDR3 length equals 16 residues. Per the germline V gene, CDR1 is LNHDA and CDR2 is SQIVND (reference sequence). CDR3 sequence reads: CASSIGTSPTKNIQYF. The CDR3 DNA sequence: TGTGCCAGTAGTATCGGGACTAGCCCCACCAAAAACATTCAGTACTTC. Based on the CDR3 plus reference TRBV19 and TRBJ2-4, the full variable domain is DGGITQSPKYLFRKEGQNVTLSCEQNLNHDAMYWYRQDPGQGLRLIYYSQIVNDFQKGDIAEGYSVSREKKESFPLTVTSAQKNPTAFYLCASSIGTSPTKNIQYFGAGTRLSVL.

The V call is TRBV14, the J call TRBJ1-4; D uncertain. Deletions cut 1 base from V and 4 bases from J, with 4 bases between. The length of the CDR3 is 13 residues. Germline CDR1 reads SGHDN; CDR2 reads FVKESK. The CDR3 bases are TGTGCCAGCAGCCAAGGGCTTAATGAAAAACTGTTTTTT. Its protein is CASSQGLNEKLFF.

The rearrangement joins TRBV5-1 to TRBJ2-5, with 12 bases lining up with TRBD2. CDR3 length: 14 residues. The germline V gene encodes CDR1 SGHRS and CDR2 YFSETQ. The V gene end was trimmed by 5 bases and the J gene end by 4 bases; junction bases not matched to a gene: 3. Here the CDR3 DNA reads TGCGCCAGCAGAGAGGGACTAGCGGGAGAGACCCAGTACTTC. It codes for CASREGLAGETQYF.

This chain uses TRBV6-5 with TRBJ2-5; TRBD1 matches 12 bases. Germline lookup yields CDR1 MNHEY and CDR2 SVGAGI. The CDR3 runs to 15 residues. V shed 5 bases, J shed 5 bases, and the junction held 6 bases outside the gene matches. The CDR3 loop reads CASSRRDRGPETQYF. In DNA, the CDR3 is TGTGCCAGCAGTCGAAGGGACAGGGGGCCGGAGACCCAGTACTTC.

The V call is TRBV28, the J call TRBJ2-7; tentative D call: TRBD1 (5 bases). Germline V gives CDR1 MDHEN, CDR2 SYDVKM. The V gene lost 1 base and the J gene lost 2 bases, with 18 bases spanning the gap. This CDR3 region has 17 residues. CDR3 loop: CASSLYPLQTATYEQYF. The CDR3 nucleotides are TGTGCCAGCAGTTTATATCCCCTCCAGACAGCCACCTACGAGCAGTACTTC. Variable domain in full (rest from reference TRBV28 and TRBJ2-7): DVKVTQSSRYLVKRTGEKVFLECVQDMDHENMFWYRQDPGLGLRLIYFSYDVKMKEKGDIPEGYSVSREKKERFSLILESASTNQTSMYLCASSLYPLQTATYEQYFGPGTRLTVT.

The J gene is TRBJ2-1, the V gene TRBV9; TRBD2 agrees at 7 bases. Germline V gene sequence: CDR1 SGDLS, CDR2 YYNGEE. J was trimmed by 13 bases and V by 0 bases; bases with no gene match: 7. The CDR3 runs 13 residues. CDR3 in amino acids: CASSVGLAGDQFF. CDR3 coding DNA: TGTGCCAGCAGCGTAGGCCTGGCGGGGGACCAGTTCTTC.

The chain carries TRBV4-3 and TRBJ1-5; TRBD1 might be the D (5 bases). Deletions cut 1 base from V and 6 bases from J, with 13 bases between. CDR1 is LGHNA and CDR2 is YSLEER in the germline V gene. CDR3 length equals 15 residues. The CDR3 sequence is CASSQVAGNGQPQHF. In nucleotides, the CDR3 is TGCGCCAGCAGCCAAGTAGCAGGGAACGGTCAGCCCCAGCATTTT.

This clone was seen a handful of times. In nucleotides, the CDR3 is TGCAGCGTTCGGGACTCGGGGGATCAGCCCCAGCATTTT. It specifies CSVRDSGDQPQHF. V is TRBV29-1 and J is TRBJ1-5; D perhaps matches TRBD1 (5 bases). Germline CDR1 reads SQVTM; CDR2 reads ANQGSEA. The CDR3 covers 13 residues. Trimming removed 5 bases at V and 5 bases at J, with 13 bases between.

Only a few counts were recorded for this clone. CDR3 in amino acids: CASSREPGDTGELFF. CDR3 DNA sequence: TGTGCCAGCAGCCGGGAGCCGGGGGACACCGGGGAGCTGTTTTTT. The chain carries TRBV21-1 and TRBJ2-2; the table gives TRBD2 as D, unverified against the DNA. TRBV21-1 is described as a pseudogene. The CDR3 has 15 residues.

V is TRBV19 and J is TRBJ1-5, with a weak D call TRBD1 (5 bases). The germline V gene has CDR1 LNHDA and CDR2 SQIVND (reference sequence). This CDR3 is built from 17 residues. Trimming removed 4 bases at V and 6 bases at J, with 22 bases between. The DNA for the CDR3 is TGTGCCAGTAGTACGGGAGGGGTTAGGTCGTTTACTCAGCCCCAGCATTTT. It specifies CASSTGGVRSFTQPQHF. The complete variable domain, with remaining parts taken from reference TRBV19 and TRBJ1-5, reads DGGITQSPKYLFRKEGQNVTLSCEQNLNHDAMYWYRQDPGQGLRLIYYSQIVNDFQKGDIAEGYSVSREKKESFPLTVTSAQKNPTAFYLCASSTGGVRSFTQPQHFGDGTRLSIL.

The chain combines TRBV12-1 with TRBJ2-7; the table's D call TRBD1 went unverified against the DNA. TRBV12-1 is listed as a pseudogene. The CDR3 loop spans 15 amino acids. This CDR3 is CASSFRQGFYYEQYF. The CDR3 nucleotides are TGTGCCAGCAGCTTTAGGCAGGGATTCTACTACGAGCAGTACTTC.

Here the CDR3 reads CASSLGGQALSYEQYF. The CDR3, as DNA: TGTGCCAGCAGCTTAGGAGGGCAGGCCCTCTCCTACGAGCAGTACTTC. The gene calls are TRBV11-1 and TRBJ2-7; tentatively, D is TRBD2 (5 bases). Per germline, CDR1 SGHAT and CDR2 FQDESV (reference sequence). The V and J ends lost 1 base and 0 bases respectively, with 13 bases between them. The CDR3 consists of 16 residues. The full variable domain, with the rest looked up from reference TRBV11-1 and TRBJ2-7, is EAEVAQSPRYKITEKSQAVAFWCDPISGHATLYWYRQILGQGPELLVQFQDESVVDDSQLPKDRFSAERLKGVDSTLKIQPAELGDSAMYLCASSLGGQALSYEQYFGPGTRLTVT.

This chain joins TRBV5-4 and TRBJ2-3; 7 bases map to TRBD1. CDR3 length equals 14 residues. V shed 4 bases and J 1 base; nucleotides not matched to a gene: 3. CDR1 and CDR2 (germline): SGHNT, YYREEE (reference sequence). The CDR3 DNA is TGTGCCAGCAGCCCCGGACAGGGCACAGATACGCAGTATTTT. As protein: CASSPGQGTDTQYF.

The chain uses TRBV6-6 and TRBJ2-7; 7 bases map to TRBD2. Trimming removed 2 bases from V and 7 bases from J; junction bases left unmatched: 14. In germline, CDR1 is MNHNY, CDR2 SVGAGI (reference sequence). The CDR3 has 16 amino acids. The CDR3 DNA reads TGTGCCAGCAGTTACGCCCCCGGGGAGGGGCCCCCAGAGCAGTACTTC. It yields the protein CASSYAPGEGPPEQYF.

The rearrangement links TRBV28 to TRBJ2-6, with 7 nucleotides matching TRBD1. This CDR3 has 19 residues. Trimming cost V 5 bases and J 4 bases; bases outside gene matches: 17. Germline V gives CDR1 MDHEN, CDR2 SYDVKM. The CDR3 loop is CASSVYRTGPLSGANVLTF. As DNA, the CDR3 is TGTGCCAGCAGTGTTTACCGGACAGGCCCTTTATCCGGGGCCAACGTCCTGACTTTC.

The CDR3 DNA is TGTGCCAGCAGCCCCAATCAGTGGACTGACGAGCAGTACTTC. Protein sequence: CASSPNQWTDEQYF. The rearrangement joins TRBV4-2 to TRBJ2-7, with a weak D call TRBD2 (5 bases). The germline gives CDR1 LGHNA, CDR2 YNFKEQ. The V end was cut by 4 bases, the J end by 5 bases, with 15 bases between. The CDR3 runs 14 residues.

This chain uses TRBV11-2 with TRBJ1-1; possible D gene TRBD1, 5 bases. The germline CDR1 and CDR2 sequences are SGHAT and FQNNGV. This CDR3 comprises 14 residues. The V end was cut by 5 bases, the J end by 4 bases, with 14 bases between. This CDR3 reads CASSGRGVSTEAFF. Written as DNA, the CDR3 is TGTGCCAGCAGCGGACGGGGGGTTAGCACTGAAGCTTTCTTT.